This passage covers 8 T cell receptor beta chains from one sample sequenced in a study of blood T cell repertoires in COVID-19. The method was immunoSEQ multiplex PCR; TCRdb's version includes in-frame clones alone and lacks a portion of them. The table shows around 170,000 clones, with about four fifths occurring only once. The sample comprised PBMCs or T cells enriched from blood (not recorded which). Receptor source: a man aged 50 to 59 who had recovered from COVID-19.

The rearrangement joins TRBV25-1 to TRBJ2-1; TRBD2 matches 11 bases. Germline loops: CDR1 MGHDK, CDR2 SYGVNS. The junction had 5 bases not matched to a gene; V was cut back by 1 base and J by 9 bases. This CDR3 is 15 amino acids long. In DNA form, the CDR3 reads TGTGCCAGCAGTGAATCGAGTAGCGGGGGGGGTGAGCAGTTCTTC. Translation: CASSESSSGGGEQFF.

The V call is TRBV14, the J call TRBJ1-1; D remains ambiguous. CDR3 length: 13 amino acids. V was shortened by 4 bases and J by 1 base, with 7 bases between the two germline ends. Germline CDR1 reads SGHDN; CDR2 reads FVKESK. The chain's CDR3 is CASSPRGNTEAFF. CDR3 nucleotides: TGTGCCAGCAGCCCACGAGGGAACACTGAAGCTTTCTTT.

Worth noting for this clone: Within the sample, other DNA sequences also encode this same CDR3. CDR3 sequence: CASSLAVYSNQPQHF. DNA for the CDR3: TGTGCCAGCAGCTTAGCCGTTTATAGCAATCAGCCCCAGCATTTT. The rearrangement links TRBV7-2 to TRBJ1-5; D call uncertain. V was clipped by 0 bases and J by 0 bases, with 6 bases between them. From germline, CDR1 is SGHTA and CDR2 FQGNSA. This CDR3 contains 15 residues.

The CDR3 nucleotides are TGTGCCAGCAGCTTTCACAAAATTACCGGGGAGCTGTTTTTT. Amino acids: CASSFHKITGELFF. The genes are TRBV11-3 and TRBJ2-2; D not certain. This CDR3 comprises 14 residues. The germline gives CDR1 SGHNT, CDR2 YENEEA. The V end lost 3 bases, the J end lost 5 bases, and 10 bases lay between the germline ends.

The CDR3 loop reads CASGSTSGGARETQYF. CDR3 coding DNA: TGTGCCAGCGGCTCTACTAGCGGGGGGGCTCGGGAGACCCAGTACTTC. The rearrangement joins TRBV28 to TRBJ2-5, with TRBD2 identical over 13 bases. The CDR3 extends over 16 amino acids. J gave up 5 bases and V 8 bases, and 11 bases lay outside the gene matches. Germline CDR1 is MDHEN and CDR2 is SYDVKM.

The gene calls are TRBV2 and TRBJ2-3; D is possibly TRBD2 (5 bases). The CDR3 consists of 14 residues. Germline assignment: CDR1 SNHLY and CDR2 FYNNEI. Between the trimmed V and J ends, which lost 4 bases and 6 bases, there was a span of 14 bases. The CDR3 loop is CASSVTRAQDTQYF. CDR3 in DNA: TGTGCCAGCAGTGTGACGAGGGCCCAGGATACGCAGTATTTT. The variable domain in full, completed from reference TRBV2 and TRBJ2-3, reads EPEVTQTPSHQVTQMGQEVILRCVPISNHLYFYWYRQILGQKVEFLVSFYNNEISEKSEIFDDQFSVERPDGSNFTLKIRSTKLEDSAMYFCASSVTRAQDTQYFGPGTRLTVL.

The chain employs TRBV7-2 and TRBJ2-1; no clear D gene. The CDR3 length is 12 residues. The ends were cut back, 1 base at V and 8 bases at J, with 6 bases in the middle. The germline V gene has CDR1 SGHTA and CDR2 FQGNSA. The CDR3 DNA is TGTGCCAGCAGCTTAGTCTCCTATGAGCAGTTCTTC. It translates to CASSLVSYEQFF. The whole variable domain, remainder taken from reference TRBV7-2 and TRBJ2-1, is GAGVSQSPSNKVTEKGKDVELRCDPISGHTALYWYRQSLGQGLEFLIYFQGNSAPDKSGLPSDRFSAERTGGSVSTLTIQRTQQEDSAVYLCASSLVSYEQFFGPGTRLTVL.

The chain employs TRBV4-1 and TRBJ1-4, with D possibly TRBD1 on 5 matching bases. Germline CDR1 reads MGHRA; CDR2 reads YSYEKL. CDR3 length: 17 amino acids. Deletions cut 0 bases from V and 4 bases from J, with 15 bases between. In DNA, the CDR3 is TGCGCCAGCAGCCAAGATCCGCCGGGACTGGGTAATGAAAAACTGTTTTTT. Translated: CASSQDPPGLGNEKLFF.